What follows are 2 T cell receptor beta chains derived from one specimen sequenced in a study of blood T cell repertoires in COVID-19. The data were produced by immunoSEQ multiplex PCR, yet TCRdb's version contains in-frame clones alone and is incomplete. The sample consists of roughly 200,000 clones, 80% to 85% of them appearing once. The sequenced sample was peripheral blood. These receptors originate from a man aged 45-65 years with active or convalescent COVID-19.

Here the CDR3 DNA reads TGTGCCAGCAGTTACTCGGTCAGCGGGGGCCTGGGGCAAGAGACCCAGTACTTC. It translates to CASSYSVSGGLGQETQYF. V is TRBV6-2 or TRBV6-3 and J is TRBJ2-5; 8 positions agree with TRBD2. The CDR3 has 18 residues. Germline values: CDR1 MNHEY, CDR2 SVGEGT. The ends lost 0 bases at V and 2 bases at J; junction bases unmatched: 11.

CDR3 loop: CASTGGANVLTF. The CDR3 region has the DNA TGTGCCAGCACGGGGGGGGCCAACGTCCTGACTTTC. This chain links TRBV28 with TRBJ2-6; possible D gene TRBD2, 5 bases. Trimming shortened V by 7 bases and J by 4 bases, and 5 bases separated the two germline ends. Per the germline V gene, CDR1 is MDHEN and CDR2 is SYDVKM. The CDR3 sequence is 12 residues long.